One sample yielded the 28 T cell receptor beta chains listed below, sequenced in a study of T cell repertoires in cytomegalovirus infection. MiXCR, run by TCRdb on the reads, gives a single entry per CDR3 protein. The repertoire includes some 450,000 distinct CDR3 sequences, approximately 31% of them detected once, and roughly 13% sits in the top ten. Sequences were obtained from PBMCs. Source of these receptors: a human donor in good health (CMV status not recorded). Some clones in this sample may be carry-over from other donors' samples.

The gene calls are TRBV7-2 and TRBJ2-5, with D hard to call. The CDR3 extends over 16 amino acids. Trimming pared 1 base from V and 2 bases from J, leaving 14 bases between. Per germline, CDR1 SGHTA and CDR2 FQGNSA. The CDR3 spells CASSLGVGSSQETQYF. The CDR3 DNA reads as TGTGCCAGCAGCTTAGGGGTAGGATCCTCTCAAGAGACCCAGTACTTC.

This sequence joins TRBV7-2 and TRBJ1-4; D not certain. Germline lookup yields CDR1 SGHTA and CDR2 FQGNSA. V was shortened by 5 bases and J by 0 bases, with 13 bases between the two germline ends. The CDR3 is 16 residues long. The CDR3 sequence is CASSLRTAATNEKLFF. The CDR3 coding sequence is TGTGCCAGCAGCCTCAGGACTGCCGCAACTAATGAAAAACTGTTTTTT.

This chain connects TRBV15 to TRBJ2-1; 8 bases line up with TRBD2. Germline CDR1 is LNHNV and CDR2 is YYDKDF (reference sequence). V lost 11 bases, J lost 0 bases, and 18 bases stayed unmatched. CDR3 length equals 18 residues. For the CDR3, the DNA is TGTGCCGCGGGGGGCGGGGGTCGAATCGCGGGCTCCTACAATGAGCAGTTCTTC. Protein product: CAAGGGGRIAGSYNEQFF.

This clonotype was counted between two and nine times. V and J are TRBV7-9 and TRBJ2-7; 10 bases align to TRBD1. Germline CDR1 SEHNR, CDR2 FQNEAQ (reference sequence). V lost 4 bases and J lost 5; bases outside the gene matches: 5. The CDR3 sequence is 14 residues long. The CDR3 is CASSWDRGTHEQYF. Here the CDR3 DNA reads TGTGCCAGCAGCTGGGACAGGGGAACCCACGAGCAGTACTTC.

This clonotype has just one count. The chain has TRBV20-1 and TRBJ1-5; no clear D gene. In germline, CDR1 is DFQATT, CDR2 SNEGSKA (reference sequence). Trimming removed 4 bases from V and 0 bases from J, with 13 bases in between. This CDR3 has 15 amino acids. The CDR3 sequence is CSAKRSSDSNQPQHF. The DNA of the CDR3 is TGCAGTGCTAAGCGGTCATCGGATAGCAATCAGCCCCAGCATTTT.

This chain uses TRBV5-5 with TRBJ1-1; D is ambiguous. The CDR3 loop spans 14 amino acids. In germline, CDR1 is SGHKS, CDR2 YYEKEE (reference sequence). V shed 7 bases and J shed 1 base, with 14 bases lying between them. DNA for the CDR3: TGTGCCAGCGGCCCAGGAGGAGGGAACACTGAAGCTTTCTTT. This translates into CASGPGGGNTEAFF.

The chain carries TRBV20-1 and TRBJ2-7; TRBD2 matches at 10 bases. The V segment lost 3 bases and the J segment 1 base; nucleotides outside the gene matches: 9. Germline-derived CDR1 and CDR2 are DFQATT and SNEGSKA (reference sequence). The CDR3 length is 16 residues. Here the CDR3 DNA reads TGCAGTGCTAGTTCTAGCGGGGGTTCAGGATCCTACGAGCAGTACTTC. This encodes CSASSSGGSGSYEQYF.

On this clonotype itself: A much larger clone sits a single nucleotide away, making a read error possible. The chain carries TRBV7-8 and TRBJ2-7; unclear D gene. Germline V lookup: CDR1 SGHVS, CDR2 FQNEAQ. CDR3 length: 15 residues. V lost 2 bases and J 3 bases, leaving 14 bases between the germline ends. Here the CDR3 DNA reads TGTGCCAGCAGCTTACCCACGATATATGGCTACGAGCAGTACTTC. Translated, it gives CASSLPTIYGYEQYF. Using reference TRBV7-8 and TRBJ2-7 for the parts outside the CDR3, the full variable domain is GAGVSQSPRYKVAKRGQDVALRCDPISGHVSLFWYQQALGQGPEFLTYFQNEAQLDKSGLPSDRFFAERPEGSVSTLKIQRTQQEDSAVYLCASSLPTIYGYEQYFGPGTRLTVT.

This clonotype was recorded at least ten times. This chain uses TRBV7-9 with TRBJ2-3; 10 nucleotides agree with TRBD1. With V trimmed by 3 bases and J by 2 bases, 8 bases remained unmatched. This CDR3 is 17 amino acids long. CDR1 SEHNR and CDR2 FQNEAQ come from the germline V gene (reference sequence). The CDR3: CASSFRQGAQDTDTQYF. CDR3 bases: TGTGCCAGCAGCTTTCGACAGGGGGCGCAGGACACAGATACGCAGTATTTT.

This clonotype was detected ten times or more. The CDR3 sequence is CASSSQIRVQRNTEAFF. CDR3 DNA: TGTGCCAGCAGCTCCCAAATCCGGGTACAGAGAAACACTGAAGCTTTCTTT. The V gene is TRBV7-8, the J gene TRBJ1-1; D ambiguous. V was trimmed by 4 bases and J by 2 bases, leaving 20 bases between them. Germline V gives CDR1 SGHVS, CDR2 FQNEAQ. This CDR3 is built from 17 residues.

This clonotype was counted between two and nine times. The chain has TRBV6-1 and TRBJ1-5; D gene unclear. CDR3 length equals 11 residues. CDR1 and CDR2 (germline): MNHNS, SASEGT. V dropped 8 bases and J dropped 6 bases, with 8 bases sitting between them. CDR3 in amino acids: CASARLQPQHF. The CDR3, as DNA: TGTGCCAGCGCAAGACTTCAGCCCCAGCATTTT.

This clonotype came up once. The genes are TRBV25-1 and TRBJ2-5, with D tentatively TRBD2 (6 bases). Trimming took off 3 bases at V and 5 bases at J, with 22 bases between the two ends. Germline V gene data show CDR1 as MGHDK and CDR2 as SYGVNS. This CDR3 has 17 amino acids. CDR3 sequence reads: CASSDSSAVAGRETQYF. CDR3 in DNA: TGTGCCAGCAGTGACTCCTCAGCCGTCGCAGGGAGGGAGACCCAGTACTTC.

This clonotype was counted a few times. CDR3 region: CSASDSGTQETQYF. The CDR3 region has the DNA TGCAGTGCTAGTGATAGCGGGACACAAGAGACCCAGTACTTC. The chain joins TRBV20-1 to TRBJ2-5; TRBD2 agrees at 8 bases. The germline V gene encodes CDR1 DFQATT and CDR2 SNEGSKA (reference sequence). J was trimmed by 2 bases and V by 3 bases; bases with no gene match: 5. The CDR3 is made up of 14 amino acids.

This clonotype was observed at least ten times. The chain links TRBV19 to TRBJ1-2; D uncertain. Germline-derived CDR1 and CDR2 are LNHDA and SQIVND (reference sequence). CDR3 length: 15 residues. V lost 3 bases, J lost 5 bases, and 16 bases lay in between. The CDR3 spells CASSISPGPVYGYTF. The DNA of the CDR3 is TGTGCCAGTAGTATCTCTCCCGGGCCAGTGTATGGCTACACCTTC. Drawing the rest from reference TRBV19 and TRBJ1-2, the complete variable domain is DGGITQSPKYLFRKEGQNVTLSCEQNLNHDAMYWYRQDPGQGLRLIYYSQIVNDFQKGDIAEGYSVSREKKESFPLTVTSAQKNPTAFYLCASSISPGPVYGYTFGSGTRLTVV.

This rearrangement joins TRBV19 to TRBJ2-3, with 9 bases fitting TRBD1. Per germline, CDR1 LNHDA and CDR2 SQIVND (reference sequence). With V trimmed by 7 bases and J by 5 bases, 4 bases remained unmatched. The CDR3 is 13 amino acids. The CDR3: CASIPTGGDTQYF. The CDR3 bases are TGTGCCAGTATCCCGACAGGGGGAGATACGCAGTATTTT.

This clonotype was seen many times. The V call is TRBV7-8, the J call TRBJ1-5, with D maybe TRBD1 (5 bases). V was pared by 1 base and J by 1 base, with 14 bases between. Germline assignment: CDR1 SGHVS and CDR2 FQNEAQ. The CDR3 runs to 17 residues. This chain's CDR3 is CASSLGLRGVSNQPQHF. Written as DNA, the CDR3 is TGTGCCAGCAGCTTAGGCCTGAGGGGCGTGAGCAATCAGCCCCAGCATTTT.

Ten or more counts support this clonotype. The gene calls are TRBV7-2 and TRBJ2-3; the match to TRBD2 covers 9 bases. V lost 1 base to trimming and J lost 6 bases; unmatched junction nucleotides: 5. Looked up from germline, CDR1 is SGHTA and CDR2 is FQGNSA. CDR3 length: 15 residues. CDR3 sequence reads: CASSLVAGGPDTQYF. Here the CDR3 DNA reads TGTGCCAGCAGCTTAGTCGCGGGGGGGCCGGATACGCAGTATTTT.

The V and J genes are TRBV20-1 and TRBJ1-2; D gene unclear. The germline gives CDR1 DFQATT, CDR2 SNEGSKA (reference sequence). The CDR3 has 14 amino acids. V dropped 3 bases and J dropped 8 bases, with 19 bases sitting between them. The CDR3 here is CSASFLGSEIGYTF. The CDR3, as DNA: TGCAGTGCTAGCTTTCTAGGCTCAGAGATCGGCTACACCTTC.

This clonotype was counted between two and nine times. The rearrangement uses TRBV7-9 and TRBJ1-2; 10 nucleotides match TRBD1. The CDR3 covers 17 residues. Trimming removed 7 bases from V and 6 bases from J; junction bases left unmatched: 17. The germline gives CDR1 SEHNR, CDR2 FQNEAQ (reference sequence). CDR3 in DNA: TGTGCCAGCAACCCACTTAGGTGGGACAGGGGCTGGGATGGCTACACCTTC. Protein: CASNPLRWDRGWDGYTF.

This CDR3 reads CASSLAGRGVDEQYF. The CDR3 nucleotides read TGTGCCAGCAGCTTGGCCGGCAGGGGCGTTGACGAGCAGTACTTC. The rearrangement links TRBV5-5 to TRBJ2-7, with TRBD1 as a possible D gene (6 bases). V lost 0 bases to trimming and J lost 5 bases, with 15 bases between them. This CDR3 is 15 amino acids long. Germline V gene sequence: CDR1 SGHKS, CDR2 YYEKEE (reference sequence).

This clonotype occurred a few times. V gene TRBV28 combines with J gene TRBJ2-3; D ambiguous. The CDR3 extends over 15 amino acids. CDR1 is MDHEN and CDR2 is SYDVKM in the germline V gene. The V and J ends lost 3 bases and 0 bases respectively, with 10 bases between them. The CDR3 nucleotides read TGTGCCAGCAGTTTTATCGGAGATAGCACAGATACGCAGTATTTT. Amino acid sequence: CASSFIGDSTDTQYF.

This clonotype appeared many times. The rearrangement uses TRBV4-3 and TRBJ2-3; the D call may be TRBD1 or TRBD2 (5 bases each). V was cut by 0 bases and J by 0 bases, with 16 bases left in between. From germline, CDR1 is LGHNA and CDR2 YSLEER. The CDR3 totals 18 residues. Here the CDR3 DNA reads TGCGCCAGCAGCCAAGAGGTTCCGGGACGCCCTAGCACAGATACGCAGTATTTT. Its translation is CASSQEVPGRPSTDTQYF.

This clonotype was found many times. This chain links TRBV6-1 with TRBJ1-1, with D perhaps matching TRBD1 (5 bases). Germline CDR1 is MNHNS and CDR2 is SASEGT. CDR3 length equals 14 residues. V was clipped by 1 base and J by 6 bases, with 12 bases between them. The CDR3 protein is CASSEEGIWSEAFF. The CDR3, as DNA: TGTGCCAGCAGTGAAGAGGGGATTTGGTCTGAAGCTTTCTTT.

This clonotype was seen repeatedly, ten times or more. The gene calls are TRBV7-2 and TRBJ2-7, with TRBD1 matching over 8 bases. Trimming took 6 bases from V and 4 from J; bases not matched to a gene: 8. Germline CDR1 is SGHTA and CDR2 is FQGNSA. The CDR3 contains 14 residues. DNA of the CDR3: TGTGCCAGCAGGGCAGGGGGCGTAGTATACGAGCAGTACTTC. Protein product: CASRAGGVVYEQYF.

V usage is TRBV6-1 and J usage is TRBJ1-1, with 7 bases fitting TRBD1. Per germline, CDR1 MNHNS and CDR2 SASEGT. V shed 6 bases, J shed 1 base, and the junction held 8 bases outside the gene matches. The CDR3 length is 15 residues. The CDR3 coding sequence is TGTGCCAGCAGGGTTAGGGGGCAGCAGAACACTGAAGCTTTCTTT. Translation gives CASRVRGQQNTEAFF.

The CDR3 loop reads CSAYGTGEVGGNTIYF. The CDR3 DNA follows: TGCAGTGCCTACGGGACAGGGGAGGTGGGGGGAAACACCATATATTTT. The chain joins TRBV20-1 to TRBJ1-3; the match to TRBD1 covers 10 bases. The V gene end was trimmed by 6 bases and the J gene end by 4 bases; junction bases not matched to a gene: 12. The CDR3 consists of 16 residues. The germline V gene encodes CDR1 DFQATT and CDR2 SNEGSKA (reference sequence).

The rearrangement uses TRBV12-3 or TRBV12-4 and TRBJ1-1; 8 positions match TRBD1. The CDR3 is made up of 16 amino acids. The V segment lost 6 bases and the J segment 3 bases; nucleotides outside the gene matches: 12. The CDR3: CASRFQGAVRDTEAFF. Here the CDR3 DNA reads TGTGCCAGCAGATTCCAGGGGGCGGTTCGGGACACTGAAGCTTTCTTT.

Comment on this clonotype: Relative to the germline gene, one junction end is altered; a read error may explain this. The V gene is TRBV20-1, the J gene TRBJ1-5, with D possibly being TRBD1 (5 bases). This CDR3 region has 14 residues. Germline-derived CDR1 and CDR2 are DFQATT and SNEGSKA (reference sequence). The CDR3 DNA reads TGCAGTGCTAGAGTTGGGGGAGAATATCAGCGCCAGCATTTT. This codes for CSARVGGEYQRQHF.